The 30 T cell receptor beta chains listed next were all sequenced from one sample in a study of blood T cell repertoires in COVID-19. The data were produced by immunoSEQ multiplex PCR, yet TCRdb's version contains in-frame clones alone and is incomplete. The table records about 92,000 clones, 85% of them present only once. The sequencing sample was made of peripheral blood. Every receptor here comes from an elderly man with acute or convalescent COVID-19.

The V gene is TRBV14, the J gene TRBJ2-5; D might be TRBD2 (6 bases). CDR1 is SGHDN and CDR2 is FVKESK in the germline V gene. Trimming took off 0 bases at V and 4 bases at J, with 12 bases between the two ends. CDR3 length: 15 amino acids. The CDR3 here is CASSQEVTRGETQYF. CDR3 coding DNA: TGTGCCAGCAGCCAAGAGGTGACTAGAGGAGAGACCCAGTACTTC. Combining the CDR3 with reference TRBV14 and TRBJ2-5 gives the whole variable domain EAGVTQFPSHSVIEKGQTVTLRCDPISGHDNLYWYRRVMGKEIKFLLHFVKESKQDESGMPNNRFLAERTGGTYSTLKVQPAELEDSGVYFCASSQEVTRGETQYFGPGTRLLVL.

This clone is a singleton in its sample. The genes are TRBV18 and TRBJ2-1; 12 nucleotides match TRBD2. The CDR3 has 17 amino acids. Per germline, CDR1 KGHSH and CDR2 LQKENI. Trimming took 3 bases from V and 1 from J; bases not matched to a gene: 4. This CDR3 reads CASSPGLAGISYNEQFF. The DNA of the CDR3 is TGTGCCAGCTCACCTGGACTAGCGGGAATATCCTACAATGAGCAGTTCTTC. Full variable domain (missing parts from reference TRBV18 and TRBJ2-1): NAGVMQNPRHLVRRRGQEARLRCSPMKGHSHVYWYRQLPEEGLKFMVYLQKENIIDESGMPKERFSAEFPKEGPSILRIQQVVRGDSAAYFCASSPGLAGISYNEQFFGPGTRLTVL.

The rearrangement uses TRBV6-5 and TRBJ2-5; a weak D match, TRBD1 (6 bases). Per the germline V gene, CDR1 is MNHEY and CDR2 is SVGAGI. The germline V and J ends were trimmed by 2 bases and 4 bases, with 14 bases remaining between them. This CDR3 has 15 amino acids. The CDR3 sequence: CASSYQAGEIETQYF. CDR3 sequence (DNA): TGTGCCAGCAGTTACCAAGCAGGGGAGATAGAGACCCAGTACTTC.

This sequence joins TRBV7-3 and TRBJ2-2, with 8 bases matching TRBD2. CDR3 size: 17 residues. The V and J ends lost 5 bases and 4 bases, in that order; junction bases with no gene match: 12. From germline, CDR1 is SGHTA and CDR2 FQGTGA. The CDR3: CASSPRTGLAGTGELFF. DNA of the CDR3: TGTGCCAGCAGCCCCCGGACCGGGCTAGCGGGCACCGGGGAGCTGTTTTTT.

V is TRBV3-1 (or the pseudogene TRBV3-2) and J is TRBJ1-1; perhaps TRBD1 as D (5 bases). Germline V lookup: CDR1 LGHDT, CDR2 YNNKEL (reference sequence). Trimming removed 2 bases at V and 4 bases at J, with 11 bases between. The CDR3 has 14 residues. Here the CDR3 DNA reads TGTGCCAGCAGCCAACCCTCGGGGGGCACTGAAGCTTTCTTT. Protein: CASSQPSGGTEAFF.

The chain has TRBV29-1 and TRBJ2-7; 9 bases map to TRBD1. V lost 6 bases to trimming and J lost 6 bases; unmatched junction nucleotides: 9. Germline-derived CDR1 and CDR2 are SQVTM and ANQGSEA. The CDR3 sequence is 13 residues long. CDR3 in DNA: TGCAGCGTCTCAACAGGGGGCGGAGGCGAGCAGTACTTC. This sequence encodes CSVSTGGGGEQYF.

The chain has TRBV30 and TRBJ2-2; tentatively, D is TRBD1 (5 bases). Germline V lookup: CDR1 GTSNPN, CDR2 SVGIG (reference sequence). Trimming removed 6 bases from V and 2 bases from J, with 16 bases in between. The CDR3 is 15 amino acids. CDR3 DNA: TGTGCCTGTAGTTCCCAGGGTGGTAACACCGGGGAGCTGTTTTTT. Protein sequence: CACSSQGGNTGELFF.

The chain carries TRBV5-5 and TRBJ2-4; no definite D call. The CDR3 is 13 amino acids. The V end was cut by 0 bases, the J end by 11 bases, with 12 bases between. Germline V gene data show CDR1 as SGHKS and CDR2 as YYEKEE (reference sequence). The CDR3 DNA reads as TGTGCCAGCAGCTTGGAATTCGAGTTATTTCAGTACTTC. Translated: CASSLEFELFQYF.

The chain uses TRBV6-1 and TRBJ2-7, with 7 bases identical to TRBD1. The CDR3 runs 15 residues. The trim removed 3 bases at V and 4 bases at J, leaving 9 bases unmatched. The germline gives CDR1 MNHNS, CDR2 SASEGT. As DNA, the CDR3 is TGTGCCAGCAGTGACCGGGACAGAGGTTTGTACGAGCAGTACTTC. Protein product: CASSDRDRGLYEQYF.

This clone was seen a handful of times. V usage is TRBV15 and J usage is TRBJ2-2; 9 bases are shared with TRBD1. Germline trimming cut 0 bases from V and 3 bases from J; bases unmatched to any gene: 8. CDR3 size: 18 residues. CDR1 and CDR2 from the germline V gene are LNHNV and YYDKDF (reference sequence). CDR3 loop: CATSREGGQGSDTGELFF. The CDR3 DNA is TGTGCCACCAGCAGAGAAGGAGGACAGGGGTCCGACACCGGGGAGCTGTTTTTT.

The chain links TRBV5-5 to TRBJ1-2; D is uncertain. This CDR3 is 15 amino acids long. Germline CDR1 reads SGHKS; CDR2 reads YYEKEE (reference sequence). Trimming removed 1 base from V and 0 bases from J, with 10 bases in between. The CDR3 sequence is CASSLRGIANYGYTF. For the CDR3, the DNA is TGTGCCAGCAGCTTGAGAGGGATAGCTAACTATGGCTACACCTTC.

The CDR3 here is CAWSVRAGPKQFF. The CDR3 DNA sequence: TGTGCCTGGAGTGTACGGGCAGGGCCAAAGCAGTTCTTC. The rearrangement uses TRBV30 and TRBJ2-1, with a weak D call TRBD1 (5 bases). Germline values: CDR1 GTSNPN, CDR2 SVGIG (reference sequence). The CDR3 spans 13 residues. The V gene lost 0 bases and the J gene lost 11 bases, with 14 bases spanning the gap.

The genes are TRBV18 and TRBJ2-1, with TRBD2 matching over 12 bases. Germline V CDR1 and CDR2: KGHSH, LQKENI. The CDR3 sequence is 16 residues long. V lost 0 bases and J lost 5; bases outside the gene matches: 2. The CDR3: CASSPPTSGRNNEQFF. CDR3 in DNA: TGTGCCAGCTCACCACCAACTAGCGGGAGGAACAATGAGCAGTTCTTC.

The chain couples TRBV7-9 to TRBJ2-7; D unclear. V was clipped by 3 bases and J by 4 bases, with 4 bases between them. Germline V CDR1 and CDR2: SEHNR, FQNEAQ (reference sequence). The length of the CDR3 is 11 residues. CDR3 bases: TGTGCCAGCAGCTTTCAGTACGAGCAGTACTTC. Amino acids: CASSFQYEQYF.

The chain recombines TRBV12-3 or TRBV12-4 with TRBJ2-2; D remains ambiguous. V was shortened by 5 bases and J by 8 bases, with 9 bases between the two germline ends. This CDR3 contains 12 residues. The CDR3 DNA reads as TGTGCCAGCAGTACAACGTCTGGGGAGCTGTTTTTT. Protein: CASSTTSGELFF.

The V call is TRBV28, the J call TRBJ1-1, with TRBD1 matching over 8 bases. With V trimmed by 3 bases and J by 3 bases, 9 bases remained unmatched. CDR3 length: 16 residues. The germline V gene encodes CDR1 MDHEN and CDR2 SYDVKM. CDR3 residues: CASSLRLTGGYTEAFF. The CDR3 DNA reads as TGTGCCAGCAGTTTGAGGCTCACAGGGGGATACACTGAAGCTTTCTTT.

The chain carries TRBV29-1 and TRBJ2-3; TRBD2 aligns across 9 bases. V lost 8 bases, J lost 2 bases, and 8 bases stayed unmatched. The CDR3 is made up of 14 amino acids. Per the germline V gene, CDR1 is SQVTM and CDR2 is ANQGSEA. This CDR3 is CSTRLAEDTDTQYF. The DNA of the CDR3 is TGCAGCACAAGACTAGCGGAGGACACAGATACGCAGTATTTT.

The chain has TRBV27 and TRBJ1-5; D unclear. Trimming left V 5 bases short and J 4 bases short, with 9 bases between. Germline assignment: CDR1 MNHEY and CDR2 SMNVEV (reference sequence). The CDR3 runs to 13 residues. CDR3 in amino acids: CASSPQVNQPQHF. CDR3 in DNA: TGTGCCAGCAGTCCGCAGGTAAATCAGCCCCAGCATTTT.

This chain connects TRBV7-3 to TRBJ2-2, with 8 bases that match TRBD1. J lost 5 bases, V lost 5 bases, and 7 bases had no gene match. This CDR3 region has 15 residues. The V gene's germline CDR1 is SGHTA and CDR2 FQGTGA. CDR3 DNA: TGTGCCAGCAGCCCTCGCACAGGGGGTACCGGGGAGCTGTTTTTT. It specifies CASSPRTGGTGELFF.

The chain links TRBV30 to TRBJ1-3; TRBD1 agrees at 7 bases. Germline CDR1 and CDR2: GTSNPN and SVGIG (reference sequence). Trimming cost V 0 bases and J 0 bases; bases outside gene matches: 5. The CDR3 covers 16 residues. The CDR3 spells CAWSVQTGTSGNTIYF. CDR3 sequence (DNA): TGTGCCTGGAGTGTCCAGACAGGGACCTCTGGAAACACCATATATTTT.

The chain is built from TRBV21-1 and TRBJ1-3; the DNA was not used to check the table's D call, TRBD1. TRBV21-1 is flagged as a pseudogene. The CDR3 has 15 amino acids. This CDR3 reads CATISQGAPGNTIYF. The CDR3 DNA sequence: TGTGCCACCATCTCACAGGGGGCTCCAGGAAACACCATATATTTT.

This chain connects TRBV6-5 to TRBJ1-2; D is possibly TRBD1 (6 bases). V was shortened by 7 bases and J by 11 bases, with 17 bases between the two germline ends. Per germline, CDR1 MNHEY and CDR2 SVGAGI. This CDR3 is 12 amino acids long. CDR3 sequence reads: CASTRDTRWYTF. The CDR3 DNA sequence: TGTGCCAGCACGAGGGACACGAGATGGTACACCTTC.

This sequence joins TRBV30 and TRBJ2-5; TRBD2 agrees at 9 bases. J gave up 5 bases and V 1 base, and 11 bases lay outside the gene matches. The CDR3 runs 16 residues. Per germline, CDR1 GTSNPN and CDR2 SVGIG (reference sequence). The CDR3 region is CAWSARLAAGLETQYF. Written as DNA, the CDR3 is TGTGCCTGGAGTGCGCGACTAGCGGCAGGCCTGGAGACCCAGTACTTC.

The count of this clone is one. The rearrangement uses TRBV10-1 and TRBJ1-3; D not resolved. The CDR3 length is 14 residues. V was shortened by 6 bases and J by 0 bases, with 9 bases between the two germline ends. Per germline, CDR1 WNHNN and CDR2 SYGVQD (reference sequence). DNA of the CDR3: TGCGCCAGCAGCCCCAATCACTCTGGAAACACCATATATTTT. As protein: CASSPNHSGNTIYF.

V gene TRBV14 combines with J gene TRBJ1-1, with 9 bases fitting TRBD1. The CDR3 length is 15 residues. J lost 1 base, V lost 5 bases, and 5 bases had no gene match. The germline CDR1 and CDR2 sequences are SGHDN and FVKESK. The CDR3 region has the DNA TGTGCCAGCAGCGTTCGGACAGGGGCGAACACTGAAGCTTTCTTT. Its translation: CASSVRTGANTEAFF.

The V gene is TRBV9, the J gene TRBJ2-7; 12 positions agree with TRBD2. This CDR3 comprises 16 residues. V trimming: 0 bases; J trimming: 5 bases; junction bases outside the gene matches: 6. CDR1 SGDLS and CDR2 YYNGEE come from the germline V gene. The CDR3 DNA reads TGTGCCAGCAGCGTAGGGGGGACTAGCGGGTCCAACGAGCAGTACTTC. Translated: CASSVGGTSGSNEQYF.

CDR3 DNA sequence: TGTGCCAGCAGTTTACTCAGGGACGAGCAGTACTTC. Translation gives CASSLLRDEQYF. This chain links TRBV28 with TRBJ2-7, with D tentatively TRBD1 (5 bases). Trimming cost V 2 bases and J 5 bases, with 7 bases left between them. Germline CDR1 and CDR2: MDHEN and SYDVKM. The CDR3 spans 12 residues.

This rearrangement joins TRBV19 to TRBJ2-7; possible D gene TRBD2, 6 bases. V lost 10 bases, J lost 2 bases, and 9 bases lay in between. The germline V gene has CDR1 LNHDA and CDR2 SQIVND (reference sequence). The CDR3 is 11 residues long. In DNA form, the CDR3 reads TGTGCCACAAGGGAGGCCTACGAGCAGTACTTC. Translation gives CATREAYEQYF.

The rearrangement uses TRBV3-1 (or the pseudogene TRBV3-2) and TRBJ1-5; D not certain. The V end was cut by 0 bases, the J end by 1 base, with 7 bases between. Germline lookup yields CDR1 LGHDT and CDR2 YNNKEL (reference sequence). The CDR3 runs 15 residues. Here the CDR3 DNA reads TGTGCCAGCAGCCAAGAGGGAGTGAGCAATCAGCCCCAGCATTTT. Translation gives CASSQEGVSNQPQHF.

This chain uses TRBV6-6 with TRBJ2-7; the match to TRBD1 covers 9 bases. The CDR3 loop spans 16 amino acids. Trimming at V came to 6 bases and at J to 2 bases, leaving 11 bases not matched to a gene. Germline V CDR1 and CDR2: MNHNY, SVGAGI (reference sequence). The CDR3 loop reads CASSWRTGAMTYEQYF. The CDR3 nucleotides read TGTGCCAGCAGCTGGAGGACAGGGGCGATGACCTACGAGCAGTACTTC.